One sample yielded the 10 T cell receptor beta chains listed below, sequenced in a study of T cell repertoires in cytomegalovirus infection. TCRdb re-called the reads through MiXCR, storing one row per CDR3 protein. The repertoire includes some 900,000 distinct CDR3 sequences, about 30% of them detected once, and roughly 12% sits in the top ten. These receptors have no identified antigens. Here the sequenced sample was cultured CD8+ T cells from PBMCs, taken from culture after CMV antigen stimulation. The receptor source for this set is a human donor in good health (CMV status not recorded). Some clones in this sample may be carry-over from other donors' samples.

This sequence joins TRBV6-5 and TRBJ1-1; TRBD1 agrees at 7 bases. Germline values: CDR1 MNHEY, CDR2 SVGAGI. The CDR3 is 15 residues long. Unmatched junction bases numbered 12, after V lost 5 bases and J lost 6 bases. The CDR3 is CASSPLLDRDPEAFF. For the CDR3, the DNA is TGTGCCAGCAGTCCCCTCTTAGACAGGGATCCTGAAGCTTTCTTT.

The gene calls are TRBV28 and TRBJ2-2, with 9 bases fitting TRBD1. V shed 3 bases and J 4 bases; nucleotides not matched to a gene: 3. The CDR3 consists of 15 residues. Germline values: CDR1 MDHEN, CDR2 SYDVKM. CDR3 DNA sequence: TGTGCCAGCAGTTTTGTGACAGGGGGCACCGGGGAGCTGTTTTTT. Protein: CASSFVTGGTGELFF.

This clonotype was observed a handful of times. The gene calls are TRBV9 and TRBJ1-5, with no clear D. The CDR3 runs to 15 residues. CDR1 SGDLS and CDR2 YYNGEE come from the germline V gene. Deletions cut 0 bases from V and 0 bases from J, with 7 bases between. The CDR3 bases are TGTGCCAGCAGCGTAGACACAAATAGCAATCAGCCCCAGCATTTT. Encoded protein: CASSVDTNSNQPQHF.

The chain recombines TRBV12-3 or TRBV12-4 with TRBJ2-2, with D perhaps TRBD1 or TRBD2 (5 bases each). Between the trimmed V and J ends, which lost 3 bases and 7 bases, there was a span of 15 bases. This CDR3 contains 15 residues. Written as DNA, the CDR3 is TGTGCCAGCAGTTTGACCGGGACCGGCTACGGGGAGCTGTTTTTT. Translating gives CASSLTGTGYGELFF.

This clonotype showed up just a few times. The rearrangement links TRBV7-6 to TRBJ2-7; tentative D call: TRBD2 (5 bases). V shed 1 base and J shed 1 base, with 11 bases lying between them. Per germline, CDR1 SGHVS and CDR2 FNYEAQ. The CDR3 is made up of 15 amino acids. In nucleotides, the CDR3 is TGTGCCAGCAGCTTAGGGCCCCCGGGGTCCTACGAGCAGTACGTC. Residues: CASSLGPPGSYEQYV.

Only a few counts were recorded for this clonotype. This rearrangement joins TRBV6-1 to TRBJ1-2; TRBD1 matches 8 bases. The CDR3 is made up of 12 amino acids. Per germline, CDR1 MNHNS and CDR2 SASEGT. Trimming took 6 bases from V and 10 from J; bases not matched to a gene: 7. The CDR3 protein is CASRETGDVYTF. CDR3 bases: TGTGCCAGCAGGGAGACAGGGGACGTCTACACCTTC.

This clonotype was recorded a few times. The chain couples TRBV7-6 to TRBJ2-1; D is possibly TRBD2 (5 bases). The CDR3 covers 12 residues. Germline CDR1 is SGHVS and CDR2 is FNYEAQ. The ends were cut back, 4 bases at V and 10 bases at J, with 11 bases in the middle. DNA for the CDR3: TGTGCCAGCAGCTACCTAGCTGGAGAGCAGTTCTTC. This gives the protein CASSYLAGEQFF. Together with reference TRBV7-6 and TRBJ2-1, the CDR3 gives the full variable domain: GAGVSQSPRYKVTKRGQDVALRCDPISGHVSLYWYRQALGQGPEFLTYFNYEAQQDKSGLPNDRFSAERPEGSISTLTIQRTEQRDSAMYRCASSYLAGEQFFGPGTRLTVL.

This clonotype was detected once. The V and J genes are TRBV20-1 and TRBJ2-1; 12 bases line up with TRBD2. CDR1 and CDR2 (germline): DFQATT, SNEGSKA (reference sequence). J lost 4 bases, V lost 2 bases, and 3 bases had no gene match. There are 15 residues in the CDR3. The CDR3 here is CSARIGLAGYNEQFF. The CDR3, as DNA: TGCAGTGCTAGAATCGGACTAGCGGGGTACAATGAGCAGTTCTTC.

As for this clonotype: A read error may account for a junction end that differs from germline. The rearrangement links TRBV5-3 to TRBJ1-5; a weak D match, TRBD1 (6 bases). TRBV5-3 is placed among ORFs of uncertain function. The CDR3 runs 15 residues. CDR3 sequence (DNA): TGTGCCAGCAGCTCCTGGGGGGGCCGCAATCAGCCCCAGCATTTT. This codes for CASSSWGGRNQPQHF.

This rearrangement joins TRBV6-6 to TRBJ2-2; 9 bases are shared with TRBD2. J lost 1 base, V lost 2 bases, and 8 bases had no gene match. The germline gives CDR1 MNHNY, CDR2 SVGAGI (reference sequence). The CDR3 length is 18 residues. CDR3 residues: CASSYVLRLAENTGELFF. The CDR3 DNA is TGTGCCAGCAGTTACGTTCTTCGACTAGCGGAGAACACCGGGGAGCTGTTTTTT.